This entry concerns a single TCR beta chain. Its target is unknown. The data were obtained in a study of Ad26.COV2.S vaccination and SARS-CoV-2 variants. Study-wide results and caveats: Substantial breadth in spike-specific CD8+ and CD4+ T cell responses was reportedly seen after vaccination.

Libraries were prepared by immunoSEQ multiplex PCR; TCRdb keeps only in-frame clonotypes and omits some of them. The sample has 450,000 to 550,000 clones; 80% to 90% are singletons. Treatment given: some 19 received Ad26.COV2.S at low or high dose, single or two shots; several received placebo; per-sample allocation not given. At day 63 after the first vaccine or placebo injection, samples were drawn. Germline V lookup: CDR1 LNHDA, CDR2 SQIVND (reference sequence). Between the trimmed V and J ends, which lost 11 bases and 4 bases, there was a span of 15 bases. The CDR3 contains 13 residues. This rearrangement joins TRBV19 to TRBJ1-3; D perhaps matches TRBD1 (6 bases). Material: peripheral blood, obtained in a trial of Ad26.COV2.S vaccine versus placebo. This sequence originates from a person between 18 and 59 years old who received the Ad26.COV2.S COVID-19 vaccine or a placebo. The CDR3 DNA is TGTGCCTCGCGAAGGGGGTCAGGAAACACCATATATTTT. Amino acids: CASRRGSGNTIYF.